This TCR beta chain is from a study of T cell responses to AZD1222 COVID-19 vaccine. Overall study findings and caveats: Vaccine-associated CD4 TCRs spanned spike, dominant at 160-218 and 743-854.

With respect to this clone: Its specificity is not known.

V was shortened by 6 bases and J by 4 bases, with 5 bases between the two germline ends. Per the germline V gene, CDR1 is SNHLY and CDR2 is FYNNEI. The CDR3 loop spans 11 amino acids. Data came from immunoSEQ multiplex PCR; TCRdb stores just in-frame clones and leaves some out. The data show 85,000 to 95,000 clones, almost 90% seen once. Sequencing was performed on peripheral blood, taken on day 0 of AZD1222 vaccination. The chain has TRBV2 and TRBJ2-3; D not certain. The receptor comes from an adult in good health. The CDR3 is CASRPPDTQYF. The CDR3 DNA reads TGTGCCAGCAGACCCCCAGATACGCAGTATTTT.